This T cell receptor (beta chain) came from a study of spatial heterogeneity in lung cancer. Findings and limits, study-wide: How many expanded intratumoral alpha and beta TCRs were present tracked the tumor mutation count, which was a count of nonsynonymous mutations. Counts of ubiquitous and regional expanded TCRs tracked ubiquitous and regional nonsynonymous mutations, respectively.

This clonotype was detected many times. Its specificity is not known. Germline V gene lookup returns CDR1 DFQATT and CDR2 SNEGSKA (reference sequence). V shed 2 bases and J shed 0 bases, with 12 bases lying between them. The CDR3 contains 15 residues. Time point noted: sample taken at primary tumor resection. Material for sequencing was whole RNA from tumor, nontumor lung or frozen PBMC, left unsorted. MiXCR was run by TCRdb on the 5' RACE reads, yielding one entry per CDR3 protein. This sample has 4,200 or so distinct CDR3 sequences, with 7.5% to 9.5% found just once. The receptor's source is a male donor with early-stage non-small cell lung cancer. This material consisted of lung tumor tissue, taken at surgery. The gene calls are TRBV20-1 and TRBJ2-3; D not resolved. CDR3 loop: CSARPPGFSTDTQYF. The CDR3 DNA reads TGCAGTGCTAGACCCCCGGGCTTTAGCACAGATACGCAGTATTTT.